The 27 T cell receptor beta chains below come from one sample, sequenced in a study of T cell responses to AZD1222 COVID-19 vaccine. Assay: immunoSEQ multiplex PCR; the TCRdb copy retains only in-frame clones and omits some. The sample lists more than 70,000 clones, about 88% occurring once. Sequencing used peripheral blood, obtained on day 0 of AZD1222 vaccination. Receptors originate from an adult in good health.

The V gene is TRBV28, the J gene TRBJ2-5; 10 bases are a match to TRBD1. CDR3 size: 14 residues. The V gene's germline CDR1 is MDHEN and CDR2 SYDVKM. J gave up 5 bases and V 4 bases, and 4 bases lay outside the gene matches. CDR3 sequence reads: CASSSDRGPETQYF. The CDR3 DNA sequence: TGTGCCAGCAGTTCCGACAGGGGGCCGGAGACCCAGTACTTC.

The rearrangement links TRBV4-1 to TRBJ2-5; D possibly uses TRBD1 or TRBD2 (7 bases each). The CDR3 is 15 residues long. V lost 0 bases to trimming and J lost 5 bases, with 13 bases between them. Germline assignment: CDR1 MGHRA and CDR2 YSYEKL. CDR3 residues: CASSQEGTAGETQYF. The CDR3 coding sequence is TGCGCCAGCAGCCAAGAAGGGACAGCGGGGGAGACCCAGTACTTC.

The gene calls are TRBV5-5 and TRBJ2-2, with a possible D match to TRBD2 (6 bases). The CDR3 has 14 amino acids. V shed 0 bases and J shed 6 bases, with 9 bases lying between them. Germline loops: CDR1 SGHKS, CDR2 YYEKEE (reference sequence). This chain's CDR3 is CASSLARGSGELFF. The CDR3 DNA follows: TGTGCCAGCAGCTTGGCGCGGGGTTCCGGGGAGCTGTTTTTT.

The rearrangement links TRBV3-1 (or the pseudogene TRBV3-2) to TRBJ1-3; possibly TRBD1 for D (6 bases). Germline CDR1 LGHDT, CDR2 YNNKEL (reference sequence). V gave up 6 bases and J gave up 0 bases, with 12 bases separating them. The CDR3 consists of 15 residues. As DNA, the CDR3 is TGTGCCAGCAGACAAAGACAGGTCTCTGGAAACACCATATATTTT. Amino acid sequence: CASRQRQVSGNTIYF.

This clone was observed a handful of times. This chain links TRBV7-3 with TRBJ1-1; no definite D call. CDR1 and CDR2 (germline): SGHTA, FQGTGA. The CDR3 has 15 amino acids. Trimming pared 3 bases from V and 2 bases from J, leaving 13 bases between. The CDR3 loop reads CASSLRPSPNTEAFF. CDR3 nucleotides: TGTGCCAGCAGCTTGAGACCCTCACCCAACACTGAAGCTTTCTTT.

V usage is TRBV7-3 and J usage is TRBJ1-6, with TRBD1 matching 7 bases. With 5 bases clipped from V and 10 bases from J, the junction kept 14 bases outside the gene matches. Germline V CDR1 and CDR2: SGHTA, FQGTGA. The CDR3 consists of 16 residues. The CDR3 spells CASSVSGGYRGSPLHF. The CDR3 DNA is TGTGCCAGCAGCGTCTCCGGGGGATACAGGGGATCACCCCTCCACTTT.

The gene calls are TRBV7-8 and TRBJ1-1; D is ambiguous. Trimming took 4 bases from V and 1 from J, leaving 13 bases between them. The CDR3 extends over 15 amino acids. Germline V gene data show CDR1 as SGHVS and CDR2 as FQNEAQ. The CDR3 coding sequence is TGTGCCAGCAGCTCTTTAGGCGGGGAGAACACTGAAGCTTTCTTT. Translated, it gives CASSSLGGENTEAFF. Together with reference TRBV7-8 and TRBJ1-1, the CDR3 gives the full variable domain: GAGVSQSPRYKVAKRGQDVALRCDPISGHVSLFWYQQALGQGPEFLTYFQNEAQLDKSGLPSDRFFAERPEGSVSTLKIQRTQQEDSAVYLCASSSLGGENTEAFFGQGTRLTVV.

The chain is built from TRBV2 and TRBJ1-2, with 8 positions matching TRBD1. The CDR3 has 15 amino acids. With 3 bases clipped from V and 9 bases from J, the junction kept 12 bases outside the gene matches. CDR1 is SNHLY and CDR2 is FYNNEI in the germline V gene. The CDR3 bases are TGTGCCAGCAGTGACGTCTACCGACAGGGGTCGAGCTACACCTTC. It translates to CASSDVYRQGSSYTF.

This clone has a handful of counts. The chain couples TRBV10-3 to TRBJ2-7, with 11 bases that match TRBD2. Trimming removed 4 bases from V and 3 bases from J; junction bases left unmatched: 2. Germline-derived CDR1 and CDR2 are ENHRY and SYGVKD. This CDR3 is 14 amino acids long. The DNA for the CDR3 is TGTGCCATCAGTGGCGGGACTAGCGGCTACGAGCAGTACTTC. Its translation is CAISGGTSGYEQYF.

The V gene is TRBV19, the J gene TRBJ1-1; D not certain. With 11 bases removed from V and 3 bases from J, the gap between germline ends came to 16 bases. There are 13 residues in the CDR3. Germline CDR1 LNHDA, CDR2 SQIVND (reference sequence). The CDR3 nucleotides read TGTGCCCCCATACTCCACAGATACACTGAAGCTTTCTTT. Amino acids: CAPILHRYTEAFF.

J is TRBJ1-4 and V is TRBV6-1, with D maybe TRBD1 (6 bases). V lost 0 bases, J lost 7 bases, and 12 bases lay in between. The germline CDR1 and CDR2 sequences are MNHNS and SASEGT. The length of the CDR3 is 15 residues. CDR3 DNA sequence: TGTGCCAGCAGTGAAGCGACGGGGGGCGGTGAAAAACTGTTTTTT. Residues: CASSEATGGGEKLFF.

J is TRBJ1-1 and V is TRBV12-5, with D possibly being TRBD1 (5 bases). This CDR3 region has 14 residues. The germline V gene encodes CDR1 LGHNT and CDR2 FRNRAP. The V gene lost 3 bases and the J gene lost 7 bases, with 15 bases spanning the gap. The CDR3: CASGLPDSWGEAFF. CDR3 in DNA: TGTGCTAGTGGTTTACCTGACAGCTGGGGTGAAGCTTTCTTT.

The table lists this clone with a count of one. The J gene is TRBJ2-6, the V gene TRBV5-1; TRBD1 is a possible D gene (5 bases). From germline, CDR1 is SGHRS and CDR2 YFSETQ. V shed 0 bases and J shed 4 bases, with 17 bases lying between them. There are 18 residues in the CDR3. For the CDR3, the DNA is TGCGCCAGCAGCTTGGACCCTGGGGCATCTCTCGGGGCCAACGTCCTGACTTTC. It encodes CASSLDPGASLGANVLTF.

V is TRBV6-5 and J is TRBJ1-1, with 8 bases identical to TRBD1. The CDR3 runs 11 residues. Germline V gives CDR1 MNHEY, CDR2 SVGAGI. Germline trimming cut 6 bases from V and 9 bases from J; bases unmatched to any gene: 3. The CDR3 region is CASRRDRKAFF. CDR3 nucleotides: TGTGCCAGCAGGAGGGACAGGAAAGCTTTCTTT.

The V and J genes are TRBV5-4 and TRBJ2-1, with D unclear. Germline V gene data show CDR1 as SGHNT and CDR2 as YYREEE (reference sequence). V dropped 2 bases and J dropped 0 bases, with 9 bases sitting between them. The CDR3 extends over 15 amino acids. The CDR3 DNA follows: TGTGCCAGCAGCTTAAGTAGAAGCTCCTACAATGAGCAGTTCTTC. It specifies CASSLSRSSYNEQFF.

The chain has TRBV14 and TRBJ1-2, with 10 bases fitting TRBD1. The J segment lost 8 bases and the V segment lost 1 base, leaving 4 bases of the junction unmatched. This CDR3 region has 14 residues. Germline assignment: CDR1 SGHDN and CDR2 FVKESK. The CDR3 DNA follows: TGTGCCAGCAGCCAAGGAGGGACAGGGGTCGGCTACACCTTC. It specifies CASSQGGTGVGYTF.

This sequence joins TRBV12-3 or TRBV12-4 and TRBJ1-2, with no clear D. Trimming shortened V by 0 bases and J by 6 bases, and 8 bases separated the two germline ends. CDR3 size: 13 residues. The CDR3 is CASSLALDDGYTF. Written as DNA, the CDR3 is TGTGCCAGCAGTTTAGCCTTAGACGATGGCTACACCTTC.

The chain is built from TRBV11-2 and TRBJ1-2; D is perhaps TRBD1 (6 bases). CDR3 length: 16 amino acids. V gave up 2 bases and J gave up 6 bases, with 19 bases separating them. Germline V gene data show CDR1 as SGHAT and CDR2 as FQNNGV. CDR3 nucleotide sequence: TGTGCCAGCAGCTTAAAGCGGTCTGGGACACGGAATGGCTACACCTTC. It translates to CASSLKRSGTRNGYTF.

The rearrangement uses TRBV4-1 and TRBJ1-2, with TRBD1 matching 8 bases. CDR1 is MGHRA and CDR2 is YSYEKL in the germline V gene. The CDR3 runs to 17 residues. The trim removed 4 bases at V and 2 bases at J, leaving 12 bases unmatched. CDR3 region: CASSPRDRSLLNYGYTF. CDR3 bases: TGCGCCAGCAGCCCGCGGGACAGGAGCCTCTTGAACTATGGCTACACCTTC.

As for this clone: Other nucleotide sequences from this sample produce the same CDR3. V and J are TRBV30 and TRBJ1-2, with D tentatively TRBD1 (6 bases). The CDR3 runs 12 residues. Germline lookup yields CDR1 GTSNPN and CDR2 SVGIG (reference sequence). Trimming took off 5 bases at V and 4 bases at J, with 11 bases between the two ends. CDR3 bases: TGTGCCTGGGCAGACAGGAGCTATGGCTACACCTTC. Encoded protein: CAWADRSYGYTF.

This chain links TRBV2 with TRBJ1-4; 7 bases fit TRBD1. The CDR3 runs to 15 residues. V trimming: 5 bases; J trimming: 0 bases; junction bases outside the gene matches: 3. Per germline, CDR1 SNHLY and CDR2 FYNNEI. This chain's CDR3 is CASSFGQATNEKLFF. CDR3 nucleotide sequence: TGTGCCAGCAGTTTCGGACAGGCAACTAATGAAAAACTGTTTTTT.

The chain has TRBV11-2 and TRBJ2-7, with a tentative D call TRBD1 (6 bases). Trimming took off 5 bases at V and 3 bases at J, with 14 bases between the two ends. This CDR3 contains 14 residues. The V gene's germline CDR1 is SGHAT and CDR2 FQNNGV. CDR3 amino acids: CASSPLTGYYEQYF. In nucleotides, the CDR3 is TGTGCCAGCAGCCCACTAACAGGGTACTACGAGCAGTACTTC.

The CDR3 DNA sequence: TGTGCCAGCAGCCCGCGCGGGGTGTCCCCAGATACGCAGTATTTT. Translated: CASSPRGVSPDTQYF. The chain carries TRBV4-2 and TRBJ2-3; maybe TRBD2 (6 bases). V lost 4 bases and J 4 bases, leaving 15 bases between the germline ends. The CDR3 extends over 15 amino acids. The V gene's germline CDR1 is LGHNA and CDR2 YNFKEQ.

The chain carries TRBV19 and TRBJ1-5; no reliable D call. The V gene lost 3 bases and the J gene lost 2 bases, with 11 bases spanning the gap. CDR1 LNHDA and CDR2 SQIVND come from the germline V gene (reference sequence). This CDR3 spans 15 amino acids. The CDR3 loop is CASSMPGEGNQPQHF. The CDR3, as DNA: TGTGCCAGTAGTATGCCCGGTGAGGGCAATCAGCCCCAGCATTTT. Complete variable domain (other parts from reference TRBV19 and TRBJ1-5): DGGITQSPKYLFRKEGQNVTLSCEQNLNHDAMYWYRQDPGQGLRLIYYSQIVNDFQKGDIAEGYSVSREKKESFPLTVTSAQKNPTAFYLCASSMPGEGNQPQHFGDGTRLSIL.

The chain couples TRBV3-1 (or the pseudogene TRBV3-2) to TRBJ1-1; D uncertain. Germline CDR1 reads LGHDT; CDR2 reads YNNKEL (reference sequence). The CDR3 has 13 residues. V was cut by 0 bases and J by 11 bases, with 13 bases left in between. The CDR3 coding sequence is TGTGCCAGCAGCCAAGATCTAACGGGGAGCGCTTTCTTT. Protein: CASSQDLTGSAFF.

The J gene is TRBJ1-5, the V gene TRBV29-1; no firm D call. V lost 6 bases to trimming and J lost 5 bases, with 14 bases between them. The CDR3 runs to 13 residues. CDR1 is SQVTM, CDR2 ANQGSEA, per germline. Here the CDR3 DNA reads TGCAGCGTAACAGAGGGTGACGATCAGCCCCAGCATTTT. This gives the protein CSVTEGDDQPQHF. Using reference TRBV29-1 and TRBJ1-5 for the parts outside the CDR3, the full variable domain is SAVISQKPSRDICQRGTSLTIQCQVDSQVTMMFWYRQQPGQSLTLIATANQGSEATYESGFVIDKFPISRPNLTFSTLTVSNMSPEDSSIYLCSVTEGDDQPQHFGDGTRLSIL.

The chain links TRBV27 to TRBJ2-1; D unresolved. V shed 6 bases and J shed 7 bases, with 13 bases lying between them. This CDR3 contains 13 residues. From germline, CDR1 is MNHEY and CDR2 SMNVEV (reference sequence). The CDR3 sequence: CASRVLLSNEQFF. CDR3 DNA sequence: TGTGCCAGCAGGGTGTTGCTTTCTAATGAGCAGTTCTTC.